This is a list of T cell receptor beta chains from one sample in a study of immune characterization of retroperitoneal liposarcoma. Via MiXCR, TCRdb re-called the PCR reads, giving one row per CDR3 protein. Of several thousand distinct CDR3 sequences in the sample, around 28% were seen once. Sequencing used blood. The receptor set was obtained from a male donor with retroperitoneal liposarcoma. The conserved cysteine and the conserved F or W are not part of the CDR3 here. Fields, in order: V gene, J gene, CDR3 protein.

V gene: TRBV6-1; J gene: TRBJ1-2; CDR3 protein: ASSDFSFSAVPYGYT
V gene: TRBV6-6; J gene: TRBJ2-1; CDR3 protein: ASKEVTEVEQF
V gene: TRBV14; J gene: -; CDR3 protein: ASSPIGRTAYEQY
V gene: TRBV12-3/TRBV12-4; J gene: TRBJ2-4; CDR3 protein: ASTKLGRGDIQY
V gene: TRBV7-9; J gene: TRBJ2-5; CDR3 protein: ASSPRGSQETQY
V gene: TRBV7-8; J gene: TRBJ2-1; CDR3 protein: ASSPTNTEEQGETQF
V gene: TRBV4-1; J gene: TRBJ1-4; CDR3 protein: ASSRQGLNEKLF
V gene: TRBV7-2; J gene: TRBJ2-7; CDR3 protein: ASSLAGGIYEQY
V gene: TRBV5-6; J gene: TRBJ1-1; CDR3 protein: ASSFWGETEAF
V gene: TRBV4-1; J gene: TRBJ1-2; CDR3 protein: ASSQETLSRDNYGYT
V gene: TRBV6-1; J gene: TRBJ2-1; CDR3 protein: ASSLVPGQSYNEQF
V gene: TRBV11-3; J gene: -; CDR3 protein: ASSLPGTNEQF
V gene: TRBV6-1; J gene: TRBJ2-1; CDR3 protein: ASSRDTLYNEQF
V gene: TRBV11-3; J gene: -; CDR3 protein: ASREGAGELF
V gene: TRBV12-3/TRBV12-4; J gene: TRBJ1-5; CDR3 protein: ASSLVLGVNQPQH
V gene: TRBV4-2; J gene: TRBJ2-4; CDR3 protein: ASSQGRGTGENIQY
V gene: TRBV7-4; J gene: TRBJ1-1; CDR3 protein: ASSPSRTSNTEAF
V gene: TRBV6-2/TRBV6-3; J gene: TRBJ2-2; CDR3 protein: ASSYRSAGVKTGELF
V gene: TRBV28; J gene: TRBJ2-3; CDR3 protein: ASSLLAGGGDTQY
V gene: TRBV6-6; J gene: TRBJ2-1; CDR3 protein: ASKTELVNNEQF
V gene: TRBV3-1; J gene: TRBJ2-1; CDR3 protein: ASSQRGLGFNEQF
V gene: TRBV7-7; J gene: TRBJ2-5; CDR3 protein: ASSLSPAGQLGTQY
V gene: TRBV7-2; J gene: TRBJ2-1; CDR3 protein: ASSFRGSTDTQF
V gene: TRBV6-1; J gene: TRBJ1-2; CDR3 protein: ASSVSGTKNYGYT
V gene: TRBV6-1; J gene: TRBJ2-1; CDR3 protein: ASSGGLAGGEQF
V gene: TRBV4-1; J gene: TRBJ1-6; CDR3 protein: ASSQDLEVRSPLH